The sequence of this T cell receptor (beta chain) was determined in a study of cytomegalovirus exposure and HLA in healthy donors. Study conclusions and caveats: In a later analysis, donors in an Asian-associated ancestry cluster reportedly had fewer N-insertions in productive TCRs than the cohort mean. A later analysis showed HLA-associated TCR beta chains outstripping equally common others in clonal expansion. Data from an earlier analysis indicated that most TCR beta V segments were productive either about 87% or about 30% of the time.

The study ran its PCR with 60 Vbeta and 13 Jbeta primers. Libraries were prepared by immunoSEQ multiplex PCR; TCRdb keeps only in-frame clonotypes and omits some of them. Here the sample spans tens of thousands of clones, about 90% being singletons. About this clone itself: Its specificity is unknown.

The CDR3 is made up of 13 amino acids. From germline, CDR1 is MNHEY and CDR2 SVGAGI. Trimming removed 2 bases from V and 6 bases from J, with 11 bases in between. The sequence derives from a young man in good health and CMV-seronegative. Sequenced: PBMCs. The rearrangement links TRBV6-5 to TRBJ2-7, with D possibly TRBD1 on 5 matching bases. For the CDR3, the DNA is TGTGCCAGCAGTTACAAAGGGGCGCGCGAGCAGTACTTC. Amino acid sequence: CASSYKGAREQYF.